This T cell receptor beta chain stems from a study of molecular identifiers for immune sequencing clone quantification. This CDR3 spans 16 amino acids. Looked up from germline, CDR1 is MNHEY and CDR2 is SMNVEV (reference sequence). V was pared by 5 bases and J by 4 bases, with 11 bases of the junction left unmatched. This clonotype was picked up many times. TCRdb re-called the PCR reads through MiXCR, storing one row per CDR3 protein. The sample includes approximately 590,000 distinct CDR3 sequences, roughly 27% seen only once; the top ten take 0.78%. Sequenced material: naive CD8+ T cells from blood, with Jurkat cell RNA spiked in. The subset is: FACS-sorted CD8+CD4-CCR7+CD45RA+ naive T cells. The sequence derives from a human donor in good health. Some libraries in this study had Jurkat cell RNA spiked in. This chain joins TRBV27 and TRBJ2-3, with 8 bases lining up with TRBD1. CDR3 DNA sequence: TGTGCCAGCAGTACCCGGGACAGGATGGTCGCAGATACGCAGTATTTT. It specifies CASSTRDRMVADTQYF.